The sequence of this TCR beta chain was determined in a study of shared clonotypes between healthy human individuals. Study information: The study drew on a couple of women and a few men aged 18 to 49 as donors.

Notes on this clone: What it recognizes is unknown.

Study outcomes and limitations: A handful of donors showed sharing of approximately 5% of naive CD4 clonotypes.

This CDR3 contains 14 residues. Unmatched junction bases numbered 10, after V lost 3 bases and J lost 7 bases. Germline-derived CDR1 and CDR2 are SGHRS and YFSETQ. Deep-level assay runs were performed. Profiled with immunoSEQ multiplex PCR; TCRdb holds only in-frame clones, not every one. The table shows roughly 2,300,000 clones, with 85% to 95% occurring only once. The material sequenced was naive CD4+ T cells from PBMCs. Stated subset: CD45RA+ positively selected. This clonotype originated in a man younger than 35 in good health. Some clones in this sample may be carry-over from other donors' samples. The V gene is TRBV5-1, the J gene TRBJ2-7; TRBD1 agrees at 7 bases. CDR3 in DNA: TGCGCCAGCAGCTGGTCCTCGACAGGGACGGAGCAGTACTTC. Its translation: CASSWSSTGTEQYF.